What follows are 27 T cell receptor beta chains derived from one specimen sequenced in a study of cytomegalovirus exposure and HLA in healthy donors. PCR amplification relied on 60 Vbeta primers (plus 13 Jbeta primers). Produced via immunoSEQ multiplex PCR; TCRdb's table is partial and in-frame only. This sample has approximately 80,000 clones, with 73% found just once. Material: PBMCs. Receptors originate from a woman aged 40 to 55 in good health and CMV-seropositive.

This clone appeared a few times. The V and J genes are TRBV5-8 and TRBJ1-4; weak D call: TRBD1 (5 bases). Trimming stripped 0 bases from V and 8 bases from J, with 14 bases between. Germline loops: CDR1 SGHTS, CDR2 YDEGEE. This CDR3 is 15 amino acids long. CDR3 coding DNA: TGTGCCAGCAGCTTGGGGCTCTCAGGGAAGGAAAAACTGTTTTTT. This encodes CASSLGLSGKEKLFF.

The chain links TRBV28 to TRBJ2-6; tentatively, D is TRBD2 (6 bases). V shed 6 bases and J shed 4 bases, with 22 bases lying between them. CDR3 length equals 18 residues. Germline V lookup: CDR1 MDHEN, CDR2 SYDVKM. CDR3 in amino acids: CASSKQRALSLGANVLTF. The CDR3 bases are TGTGCCAGCAGCAAACAGCGGGCGCTATCCTTGGGGGCCAACGTCCTGACTTTC.

CDR3 in amino acids: CASSLEGNYNSPLHF. CDR3 nucleotide sequence: TGCGCCAGCAGCTTGGAGGGGAACTATAATTCACCCCTCCACTTT. The rearrangement uses TRBV5-1 and TRBJ1-6, with D maybe TRBD1 (5 bases). CDR3 length: 15 residues. The V end was cut by 0 bases, the J end by 3 bases, with 7 bases between. The germline CDR1 and CDR2 sequences are SGHRS and YFSETQ.

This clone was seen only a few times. The CDR3 sequence is CASSDGEHAGNQPQHF. The CDR3 region has the DNA TGTGCCAGCAGTGACGGGGAACATGCGGGTAATCAGCCCCAGCATTTT. The chain combines TRBV6-1 with TRBJ1-5; D is unresolved. Trimming removed 3 bases at V and 4 bases at J, with 16 bases between. CDR3 length: 16 residues. Germline CDR1 and CDR2: MNHNS and SASEGT.

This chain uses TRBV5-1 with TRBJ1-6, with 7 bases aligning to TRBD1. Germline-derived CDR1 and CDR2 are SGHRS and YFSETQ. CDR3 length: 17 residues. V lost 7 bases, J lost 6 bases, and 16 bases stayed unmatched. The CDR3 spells CASAPGGFRGVNSPLHF. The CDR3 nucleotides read TGCGCCAGCGCCCCAGGGGGTTTTCGAGGGGTTAATTCACCCCTCCACTTT.

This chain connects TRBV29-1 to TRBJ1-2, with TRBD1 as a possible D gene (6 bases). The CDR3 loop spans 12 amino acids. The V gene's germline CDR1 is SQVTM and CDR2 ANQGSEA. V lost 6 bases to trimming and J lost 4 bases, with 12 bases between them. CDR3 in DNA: TGCAGCGTCTCAACAGGGCTCTATGGCTACACCTTC. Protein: CSVSTGLYGYTF.

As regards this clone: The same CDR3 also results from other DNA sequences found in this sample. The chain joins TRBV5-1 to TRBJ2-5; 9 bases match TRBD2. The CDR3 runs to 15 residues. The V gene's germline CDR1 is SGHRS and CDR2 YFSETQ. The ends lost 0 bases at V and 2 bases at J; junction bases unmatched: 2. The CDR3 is CASSLVSGGQETQYF. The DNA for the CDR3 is TGCGCCAGCAGCTTGGTTAGCGGGGGACAAGAGACCCAGTACTTC.

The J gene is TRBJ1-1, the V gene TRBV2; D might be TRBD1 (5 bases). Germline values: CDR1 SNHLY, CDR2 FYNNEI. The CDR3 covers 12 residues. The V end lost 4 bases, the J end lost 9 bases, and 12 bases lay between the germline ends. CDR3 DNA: TGTGCCAGCAGTGGAGACAGATTTAAAGCTTTCTTT. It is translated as CASSGDRFKAFF.

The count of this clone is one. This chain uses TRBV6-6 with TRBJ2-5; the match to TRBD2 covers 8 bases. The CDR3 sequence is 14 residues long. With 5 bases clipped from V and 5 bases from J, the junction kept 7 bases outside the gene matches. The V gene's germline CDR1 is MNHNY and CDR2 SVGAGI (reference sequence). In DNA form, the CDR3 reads TGTGCCAGCAGTGATCCGGGACTAGAGGAGACCCAGTACTTC. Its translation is CASSDPGLEETQYF.

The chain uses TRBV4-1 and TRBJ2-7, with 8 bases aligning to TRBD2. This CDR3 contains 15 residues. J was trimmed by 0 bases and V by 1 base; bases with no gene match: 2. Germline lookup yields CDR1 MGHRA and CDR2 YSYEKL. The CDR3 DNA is TGCGCCAGCAGCCAAGCGGGGGGGGTCTCCTACGAGCAGTACTTC. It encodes CASSQAGGVSYEQYF.

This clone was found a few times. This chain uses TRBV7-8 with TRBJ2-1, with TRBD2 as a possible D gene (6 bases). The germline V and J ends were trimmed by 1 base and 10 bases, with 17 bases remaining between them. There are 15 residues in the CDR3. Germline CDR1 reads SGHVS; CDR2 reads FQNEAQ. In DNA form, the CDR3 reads TGTGCCAGCAGCTTAGACGGCCGCGGGAAGGGGGAGCAGTTCTTC. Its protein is CASSLDGRGKGEQFF.

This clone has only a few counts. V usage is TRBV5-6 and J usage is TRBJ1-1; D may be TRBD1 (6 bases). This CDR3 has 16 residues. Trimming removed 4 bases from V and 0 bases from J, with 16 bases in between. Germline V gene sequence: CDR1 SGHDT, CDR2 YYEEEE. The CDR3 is CASSPGTPYMNTEAFF. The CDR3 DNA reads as TGTGCCAGCAGCCCCGGGACACCATACATGAACACTGAAGCTTTCTTT.

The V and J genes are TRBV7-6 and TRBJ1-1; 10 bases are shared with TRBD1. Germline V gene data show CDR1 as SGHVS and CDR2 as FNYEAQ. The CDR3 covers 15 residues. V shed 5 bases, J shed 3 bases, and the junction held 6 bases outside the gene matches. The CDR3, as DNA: TGTGCCAGCAGCACGAGGACAGGGGGGGACACTGAAGCTTTCTTT. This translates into CASSTRTGGDTEAFF.

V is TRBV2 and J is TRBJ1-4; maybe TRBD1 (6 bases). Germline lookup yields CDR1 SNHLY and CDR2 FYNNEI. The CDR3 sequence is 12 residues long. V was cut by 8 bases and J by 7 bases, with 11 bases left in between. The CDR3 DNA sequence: TGTGCCAGCCGGCCACAGGGTGAAAAACTGTTTTTT. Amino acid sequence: CASRPQGEKLFF.

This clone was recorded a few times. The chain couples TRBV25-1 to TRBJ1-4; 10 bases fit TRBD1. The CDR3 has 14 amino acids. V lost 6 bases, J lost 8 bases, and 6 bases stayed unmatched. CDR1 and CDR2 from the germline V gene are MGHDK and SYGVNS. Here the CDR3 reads CASSRDRGREKLFF. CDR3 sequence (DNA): TGTGCCAGCAGCCGGGACAGGGGTCGGGAAAAACTGTTTTTT.

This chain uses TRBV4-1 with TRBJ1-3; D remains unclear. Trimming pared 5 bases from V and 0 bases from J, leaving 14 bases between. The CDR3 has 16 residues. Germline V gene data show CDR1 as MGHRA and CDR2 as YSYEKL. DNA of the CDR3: TGCGCCAGCAGCGACCCTGCCCGGAGCTCTGGAAACACCATATATTTT. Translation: CASSDPARSSGNTIYF.

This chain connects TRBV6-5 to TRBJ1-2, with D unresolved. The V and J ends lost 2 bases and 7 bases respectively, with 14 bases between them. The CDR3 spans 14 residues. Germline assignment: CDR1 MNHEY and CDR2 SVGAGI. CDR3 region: CASSYGGQEFGYTF. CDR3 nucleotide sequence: TGTGCCAGCAGTTACGGAGGGCAGGAGTTTGGCTACACCTTC.

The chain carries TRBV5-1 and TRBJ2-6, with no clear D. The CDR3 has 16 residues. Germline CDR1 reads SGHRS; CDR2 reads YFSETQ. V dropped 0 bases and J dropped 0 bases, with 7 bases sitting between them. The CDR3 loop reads CASSLVLSSGANVLTF. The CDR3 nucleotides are TGCGCCAGCAGCTTGGTACTTAGCTCTGGGGCCAACGTCCTGACTTTC.

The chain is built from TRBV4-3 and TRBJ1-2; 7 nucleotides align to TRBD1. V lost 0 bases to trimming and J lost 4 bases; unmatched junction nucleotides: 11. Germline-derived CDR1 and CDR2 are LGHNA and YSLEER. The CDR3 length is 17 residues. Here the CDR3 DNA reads TGCGCCAGCAGCCAAGAACGAGGGGGCGCCCTTGGCTATGGCTACACCTTC. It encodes CASSQERGGALGYGYTF.

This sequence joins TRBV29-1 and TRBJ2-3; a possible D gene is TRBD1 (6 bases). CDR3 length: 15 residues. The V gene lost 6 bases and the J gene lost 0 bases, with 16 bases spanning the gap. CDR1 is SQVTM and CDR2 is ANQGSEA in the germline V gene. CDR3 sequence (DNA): TGCAGCGTAGACCGCGGACAGTCTAGCACAGATACGCAGTATTTT. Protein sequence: CSVDRGQSSTDTQYF.

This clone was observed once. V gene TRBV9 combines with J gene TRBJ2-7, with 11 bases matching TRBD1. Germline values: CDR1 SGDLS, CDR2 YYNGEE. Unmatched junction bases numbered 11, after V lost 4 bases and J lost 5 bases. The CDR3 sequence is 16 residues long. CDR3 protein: CASSPDGDRGSNEQYF. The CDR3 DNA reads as TGTGCCAGCAGCCCCGATGGGGACAGGGGGTCGAACGAGCAGTACTTC.

Here the CDR3 reads CASSSPDRGYGYTF. The CDR3 coding sequence is TGCGCCAGCAGCTCACCGGACAGGGGCTATGGCTACACCTTC. The chain uses TRBV4-1 and TRBJ1-2, with TRBD1 identical over 9 bases. V was clipped by 5 bases and J by 4 bases; unmatched bases: 5. The CDR3 length is 14 residues. Germline loops: CDR1 MGHRA, CDR2 YSYEKL.

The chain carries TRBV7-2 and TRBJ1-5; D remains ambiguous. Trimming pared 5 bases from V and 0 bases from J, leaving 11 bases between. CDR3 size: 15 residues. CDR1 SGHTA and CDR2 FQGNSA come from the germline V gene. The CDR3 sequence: CASSPQSGSNQPQHF. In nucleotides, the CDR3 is TGTGCCAGCAGCCCACAAAGTGGTAGCAATCAGCCCCAGCATTTT.

CDR3 amino acids: CAANGGGEQYF. The DNA for the CDR3 is TGTGCCGCCAACGGCGGGGGTGAGCAGTACTTC. V and J are TRBV6-5 and TRBJ2-7; 7 bases map to TRBD2. The trim removed 11 bases at V and 7 bases at J, leaving 8 bases unmatched. This CDR3 spans 11 amino acids. CDR1 is MNHEY and CDR2 is SVGAGI in the germline V gene.

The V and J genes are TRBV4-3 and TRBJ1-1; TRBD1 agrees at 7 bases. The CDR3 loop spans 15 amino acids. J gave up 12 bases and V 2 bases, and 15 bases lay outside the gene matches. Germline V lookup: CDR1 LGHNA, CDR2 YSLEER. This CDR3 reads CASSQRFRQGSPTFF. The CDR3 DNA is TGCGCCAGCAGCCAACGCTTCCGACAGGGCAGTCCGACTTTCTTT.

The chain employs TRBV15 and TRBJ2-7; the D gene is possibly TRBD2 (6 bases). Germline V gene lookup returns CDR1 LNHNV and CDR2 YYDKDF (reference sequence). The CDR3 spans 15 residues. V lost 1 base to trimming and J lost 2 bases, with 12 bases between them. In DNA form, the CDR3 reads TGTGCCACCAGCAGAGTGGCTAGCGAGCCCTACGAGCAGTACTTC. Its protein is CATSRVASEPYEQYF.

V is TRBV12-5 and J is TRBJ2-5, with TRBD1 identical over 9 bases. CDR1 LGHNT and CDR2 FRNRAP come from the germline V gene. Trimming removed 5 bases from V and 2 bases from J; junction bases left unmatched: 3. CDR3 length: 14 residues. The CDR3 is CASGRGQGQETQYF. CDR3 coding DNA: TGTGCTAGTGGTCGGGGACAGGGTCAAGAGACCCAGTACTTC.